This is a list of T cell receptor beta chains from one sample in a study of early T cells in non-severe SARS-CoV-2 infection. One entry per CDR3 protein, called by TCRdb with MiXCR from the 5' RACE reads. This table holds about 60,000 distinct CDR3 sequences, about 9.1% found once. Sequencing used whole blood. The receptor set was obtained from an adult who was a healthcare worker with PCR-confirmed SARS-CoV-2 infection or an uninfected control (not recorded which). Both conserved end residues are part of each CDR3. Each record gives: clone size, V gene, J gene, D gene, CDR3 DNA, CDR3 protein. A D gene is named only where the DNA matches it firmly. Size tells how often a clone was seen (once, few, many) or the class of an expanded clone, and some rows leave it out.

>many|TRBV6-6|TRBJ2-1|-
TGTGCCAGCAGTCCGGGCCCACTCAATGAGCAGTTCTTC
CASSPGPLNEQFF
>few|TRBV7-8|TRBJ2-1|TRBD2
TGTGCCAGCAGCTTAGGCCTAGCGGGGCAAATCAACGTCTACAATGAGCAGTTCTTC
CASSLGLAGQINVYNEQFF
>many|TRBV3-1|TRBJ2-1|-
TGTGCCAGCAGCCACTTGGGCTTCCCTCAGTTCTTC
CASSHLGFPQFF
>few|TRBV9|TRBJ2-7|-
TGTGCCAGCAGCGTCGGGCAGAACTACGAGCAGTACTTC
CASSVGQNYEQYF
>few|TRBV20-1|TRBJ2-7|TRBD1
TGCAGTGCTGAGGGGGCAGTCTACGAGCAGTACTTC
CSAEGAVYEQYF
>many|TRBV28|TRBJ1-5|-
TGTGCCAGCAGGGGGGTTCTCAATCAGCCCCAGCATTTT
CASRGVLNQPQHF
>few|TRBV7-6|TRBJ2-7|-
TGTGCCAGCAGCTTAGACTCGGCAGGACGCAGGTACTTC
CASSLDSAGRRYF
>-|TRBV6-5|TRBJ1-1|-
TGTGCCAGCAGTTTCCGGACAGAGGGCAGTGAAGCTTTCTTT
CASSFRTEGSEAFF
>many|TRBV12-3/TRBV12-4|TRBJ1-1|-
TGTGCCAGCAGTTTAGTGGAGAACACTGAAGCTTTCTTT
CASSLVENTEAFF
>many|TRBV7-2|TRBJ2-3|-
TGTGCCAGCCGGGACGGGGGCCTCAGCACAGATACGCAGTATTTT
CASRDGGLSTDTQYF
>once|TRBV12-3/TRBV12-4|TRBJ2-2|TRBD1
TGTGCCAGCACTCCCATGACAGGGGATTTCAGGGAGCTGTTTTTT
CASTPMTGDFRELFF
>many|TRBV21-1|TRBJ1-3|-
TGTGCCACTACAGAACCCTCTGGAAACACCATATATTTT
CATTEPSGNTIYF
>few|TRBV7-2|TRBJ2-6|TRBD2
TGTGCCAGCAGGCGGGGGGGTACCAACGTCCTGACTTTC
CASRRGGTNVLTF
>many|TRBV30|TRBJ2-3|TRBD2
TGTGCCCTCCAGGGACTAGCGGGACCAGATACGCAGTATTTT
CALQGLAGPDTQYF
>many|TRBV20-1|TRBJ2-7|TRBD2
TGCAGTGCCGGGACTAGCGGGAGGGCATCCTACGAGCAGTACTTC
CSAGTSGRASYEQYF
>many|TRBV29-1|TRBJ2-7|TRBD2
TGCAGCGTCGGACTAGCGGGAGCTATCGAGCAGTACTTC
CSVGLAGAIEQYF
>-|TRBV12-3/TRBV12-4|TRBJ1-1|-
TGTGCCAGCAGTCCAGAACAGTTTCTGAACACTGAAGCTTTCTTT
CASSPEQFLNTEAFF
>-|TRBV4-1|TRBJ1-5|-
TGCGCCAGCAGCCAAGATCGGGGTAATCAGCCCCAGCATTTT
CASSQDRGNQPQHF
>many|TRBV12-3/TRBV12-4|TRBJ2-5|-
TGTGCCAGCAGTTTAGGGCTGGGGGTAGAGACCCAGTACTTC
CASSLGLGVETQYF
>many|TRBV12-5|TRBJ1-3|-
TGTGCTAGTGGTTTGGACGGCAACACCATATATTTT
CASGLDGNTIYF
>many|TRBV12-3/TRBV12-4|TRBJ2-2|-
TGTGCCAGCAGTTTAGGTGATCGGGAGCTGTTTTTT
CASSLGDRELFF
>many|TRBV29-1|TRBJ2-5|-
TGCAGCGTGGGGGAAGAGACCCAGTACTTC
CSVGEETQYF
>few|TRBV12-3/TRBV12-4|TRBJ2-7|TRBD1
TGTGCCAGCCGCAGGTCGGCAGGGGGCCCCCACGAGCAGTACTTC
CASRRSAGGPHEQYF
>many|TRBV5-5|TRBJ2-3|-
TGTGCCAGCAGCTCGGACGGTGCTAGCACAGATACGCAGTATTTT
CASSSDGASTDTQYF
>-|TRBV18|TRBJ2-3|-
TGTGCCAGCTCATGGCAGGAGAGCTCAGATACGCAGTATTTT
CASSWQESSDTQYF
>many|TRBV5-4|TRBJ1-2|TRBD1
TGTGCCAGCAGCTCGCCCGGACAGGGCCTCTATGGCTACACCTTC
CASSSPGQGLYGYTF
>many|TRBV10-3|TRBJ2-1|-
TGTGCCCTATCCCGGTCTAGCCCGCGTGATACATACAATGAGCAGTTCTTC
CALSRSSPRDTYNEQFF
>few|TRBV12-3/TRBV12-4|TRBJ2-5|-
TGTGCCAGCAGCATGGGGGGGGCTCAAGAGACCCAGTACTTC
CASSMGGAQETQYF
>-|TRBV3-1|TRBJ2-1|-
TGTGCCAGCAGCCAAGATGGGTACTCCTACAATGAGCAGTTCTTC
CASSQDGYSYNEQFF
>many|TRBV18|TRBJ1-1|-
TGTGCCAGCGTCAGACAGGTGTCGGACACTGAAGCTTTCTTT
CASVRQVSDTEAFF
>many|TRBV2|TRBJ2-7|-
TGTGCCAGCCGGGGCGTAAGGTCCTACGAGCAGTACTTC
CASRGVRSYEQYF
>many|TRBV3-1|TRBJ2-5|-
TGTGCCAGCAGCCCCCAGGGTCGCGAGACCCAGTACTTC
CASSPQGRETQYF